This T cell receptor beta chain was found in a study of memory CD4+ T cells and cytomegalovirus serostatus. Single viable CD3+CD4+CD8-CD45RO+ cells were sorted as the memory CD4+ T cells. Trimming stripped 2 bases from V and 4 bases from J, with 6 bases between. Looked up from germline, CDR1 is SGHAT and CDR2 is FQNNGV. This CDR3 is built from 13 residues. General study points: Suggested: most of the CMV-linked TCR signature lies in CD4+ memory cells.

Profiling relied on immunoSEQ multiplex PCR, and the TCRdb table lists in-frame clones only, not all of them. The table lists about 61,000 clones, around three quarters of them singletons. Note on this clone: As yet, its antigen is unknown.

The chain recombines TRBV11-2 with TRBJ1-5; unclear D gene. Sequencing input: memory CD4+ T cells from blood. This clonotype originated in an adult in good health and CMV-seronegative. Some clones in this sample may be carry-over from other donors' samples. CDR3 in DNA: TGTGCCAGCAGCTTATCTAGGAATCAGCCCCAGCATTTT. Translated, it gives CASSLSRNQPQHF.